This T cell receptor beta chain was identified in a study of blood T cells in healthy people across ages. The CDR3 consists of 14 residues. Germline V gene lookup returns CDR1 MNHEY and CDR2 SVGAGI. V lost 6 bases and J 4 bases, leaving 12 bases between the germline ends. Study-wide results and limits: Diversity estimates from one million T cells were considered underestimates.

As to this clonotype: No antigen is known for it. A read error may be the cause here, since a much bigger clone is one base away.

It was with a sample-barcoded 5' primer and a J-beta primer mix that a second PCR of about 6 to 12 cycles was run. One entry per CDR3 protein results from TCRdb running MiXCR on the 5' RACE reads. In the table there are 630,000 or so distinct CDR3 sequences, 25% to 35% of which are singletons. The receptor was derived from a woman of 80 years or more in good health. The specimen was blood. The chain uses TRBV6-5 and TRBJ1-4; D gene ambiguous. CDR3 DNA sequence: TGTGCCAGCAGCCGCCTTGCGGGTAATGAAAAACTGTTTTTT. This translates into CASSRLAGNEKLFF.